These 3 T cell receptor beta chains came from one sample sequenced in a study of identical twins' blood T cells. TCRdb re-called the 5' RACE reads through MiXCR, storing one row per CDR3 protein. The data contain hundreds of thousands of distinct CDR3 sequences, roughly 28% of them singletons. Specimen: PBMCs. These receptors were taken from a woman aged 18-55 years in good health.

This clonotype was seen a few times. In nucleotides, the CDR3 is TGTGCCAGCAGTATAGGAAGTGGCGAAGCTTTCTTT. Amino acid sequence: CASSIGSGEAFF. V and J are TRBV7-9 and TRBJ1-1; unclear D gene. This CDR3 spans 12 amino acids. Deletions cut 6 bases from V and 8 bases from J, with 13 bases between. The germline V gene encodes CDR1 SEHNR and CDR2 FQNEAQ (reference sequence).

CDR3 DNA: TGCGCCAGCAGCCAAGGGTCGGGGATGTATCAGCCCCAGCATTTT. Encoded protein: CASSQGSGMYQPQHF. The gene calls are TRBV4-3 and TRBJ1-5; D not resolved. Trimming shortened V by 1 base and J by 5 bases, and 12 bases separated the two germline ends. Germline-derived CDR1 and CDR2 are LGHNA and YSLEER. The CDR3 extends over 15 amino acids.

This clonotype has just a few counts. The gene calls are TRBV29-1 and TRBJ1-1; perhaps TRBD1 as D (5 bases). V lost 7 bases and J lost 2, with 11 bases in between. Germline V gene lookup returns CDR1 SQVTM and CDR2 ANQGSEA. This CDR3 spans 12 amino acids. This chain's CDR3 is CSGGRINTEAFF. Written as DNA, the CDR3 is TGCAGCGGGGGACGCATTAACACTGAAGCTTTCTTT.